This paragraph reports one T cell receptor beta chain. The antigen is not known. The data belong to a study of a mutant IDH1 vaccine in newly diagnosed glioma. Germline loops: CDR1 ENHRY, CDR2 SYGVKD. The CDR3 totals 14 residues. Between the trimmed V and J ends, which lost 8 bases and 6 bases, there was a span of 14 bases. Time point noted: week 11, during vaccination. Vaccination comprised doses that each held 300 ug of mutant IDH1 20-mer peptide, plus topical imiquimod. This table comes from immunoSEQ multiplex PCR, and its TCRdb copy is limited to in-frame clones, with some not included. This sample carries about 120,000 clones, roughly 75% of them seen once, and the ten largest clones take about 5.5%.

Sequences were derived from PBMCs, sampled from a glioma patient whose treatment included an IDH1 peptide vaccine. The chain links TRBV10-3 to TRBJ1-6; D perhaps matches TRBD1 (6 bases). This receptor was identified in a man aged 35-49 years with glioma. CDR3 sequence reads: CAISRDTANSPLHF. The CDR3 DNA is TGTGCCATCTCCCGGGACACGGCTAATTCACCCCTCCACTTT.